A selection of T cell receptor beta chains follows, all from one sample in a study of T cell responses to AZD1222 COVID-19 vaccine. The method was immunoSEQ multiplex PCR; TCRdb's version includes in-frame clones alone and lacks a portion of them. Of 100,000 or so clones in the sample, 80% to 90% were seen once. Sample: peripheral blood, taken on day 0 of AZD1222 vaccination. The receptors come from an adult in good health. CDR3s include the opening cysteine and the closing phenylalanine or tryptophan. The D gene is left open where the match is weak. Some rows mark clone size as missing; the rest say once, few, many or name a class of expanded clone.

size	V	D	J	DNA	CDR3
.	TRBV7-8	TRBD2	TRBJ2-2	TGTGCCAGCAGCTCCCGCGCGGCGGGAGGCCCCACCGGGGAGCTGTTTTTT	CASSSRAAGGPTGELFF
.	TRBV6-2/TRBV6-3	TRBD1	TRBJ1-5	TGTGCCAGCAGTATACAGGGGGAAGGTCAGCCCCAGCATTTT	CASSIQGEGQPQHF
once	TRBV27	.	TRBJ1-5	TGTGCCAGCAGTTTAGAATGGACGTCCCCCCAGCATTTT	CASSLEWTSPQHF
.	TRBV5-1	TRBD1	TRBJ1-2	TGCGCCAGCAGCTTTTCAGGGGGCGATAACTATGGCTACACCTTC	CASSFSGGDNYGYTF
.	TRBV2	.	TRBJ2-1	TGTGCCAGCAGGGGGACAAGCTCCTACAATGAGCAGTTCTTC	CASRGTSSYNEQFF
.	TRBV4-1	.	TRBJ1-4	TGCGCCAGCAGCCAAGGGAGGGGAGAAAAACTGTTTTTT	CASSQGRGEKLFF
.	TRBV7-7	TRBD1	TRBJ1-2	TGTGCCAGCAGCTCCCGTACCCGGACAGGGGGTGGCAACTATGGCTACACCTTC	CASSSRTRTGGGNYGYTF
.	TRBV6-1	.	TRBJ2-2	TGTGCCGGACGACAGGGACTTGACACCGGGGAGCTGTTTTTT	CAGRQGLDTGELFF
.	TRBV27	.	TRBJ1-2	TGTGCCAGCAGTTTAACAGGGTACTATGGCTACACCTTC	CASSLTGYYGYTF
.	TRBV28	TRBD2	TRBJ2-3	TGTTCGTGCGGGACTAGCAGAGATACGCAGTATTTT	CSCGTSRDTQYF
.	TRBV24-1	TRBD1	TRBJ2-1	TGTGCCACCAGTGACAGGACAGGGGATGAGCAGTTCTTC	CATSDRTGDEQFF
.	TRBV4-2	TRBD1	TRBJ1-3	TGTGCCAGCAGCCAAGATCGGCAGGGGGGCAGGGCCATATATTTT	CASSQDRQGGRAIYF
.	TRBV19	.	TRBJ1-4	TGTGCCAGTAGTAATTTGGCGGCGGGGCCGGATGAAAAACTGTTTTTT	CASSNLAAGPDEKLFF
.	TRBV5-8	.	TRBJ2-2	TGTGCCAGCAACCTCGGTATCTTTGGGGGCAGCACCGGGGAGCTGTTTTTT	CASNLGIFGGSTGELFF
.	TRBV4-1	TRBD1	TRBJ2-6	TGCGCCAGCAGCCAGACGGGACAGGGAATCTCTGGGGCCAACGTCCTGACTTTC	CASSQTGQGISGANVLTF
.	TRBV18	.	TRBJ1-2	TGTGCCAGCTCACCACCGGCCTCTTACCCGAATGGCTACACCTTC	CASSPPASYPNGYTF
once	TRBV5-1	.	TRBJ1-1	TGCGCCAGCAGCCTGAGGGTGGAGACTGAAGCTTTCTTT	CASSLRVETEAFF
.	TRBV9	.	TRBJ2-7	TGTGCCAGCAGCTACAATAGTGGTGAGCCCAACTCCTACGAGCAGTACTTC	CASSYNSGEPNSYEQYF
.	TRBV10-3	.	TRBJ2-3	TGTGCCATCAGTGACCCTAGGGCAATGGATACGCAGTATTTT	CAISDPRAMDTQYF
.	TRBV5-5	.	TRBJ1-1	TGTGCCAGCAGCTTGCAGGGTCGTAACACTGAAGCTTTCTTT	CASSLQGRNTEAFF
.	TRBV10-3	.	TRBJ1-1	TGTGCCATCAATAAGGCAGAACCGAGCACTGAAGCTTTCTTT	CAINKAEPSTEAFF
.	TRBV11-2	.	TRBJ2-5	TGTGCCAGCAGCCCATCGGAGTGGGAGACCCAGTACTTC	CASSPSEWETQYF
.	TRBV5-1	.	TRBJ2-1	TGCGCCAGCAGCTTGGCGGGGCGGGGAGGATCCAATGAGCAGTTCTTC	CASSLAGRGGSNEQFF
.	TRBV6-1	.	TRBJ2-5	TGTGCCAGCAGAACTCGGGTGGGTCAGGAGACCCAGTACTTC	CASRTRVGQETQYF
few	TRBV7-2	.	TRBJ1-2	TGTGCCAGCAGCTTAGTAATCAACTATGGCTACACCTTC	CASSLVINYGYTF
.	TRBV24-1	.	TRBJ2-2	TGTGCCACCGGGACCCCGAACACCGGGGAGCTGTTTTTT	CATGTPNTGELFF
.	TRBV13	.	TRBJ1-1	TGTGCCAGCAGCCCCCTTACAGGTCTTGAAGCTTTCTTT	CASSPLTGLEAFF
.	TRBV7-2	.	TRBJ2-1	TGTGCCAGCAGCCCGGGCCAAGGAGGGCCGGAGTTCTTC	CASSPGQGGPEFF
.	TRBV12-3/TRBV12-4	.	TRBJ2-5	TGTGCCAGCAGTTTACGAGGTGGAGAGACCCAGTACTTC	CASSLRGGETQYF
.	TRBV6-5	TRBD1	TRBJ1-5	TGTGCCAGCAGCCGCAGGGGGCGAGGCAATCAGCCCCAGCATTTT	CASSRRGRGNQPQHF
.	TRBV5-5	.	TRBJ1-5	TGTGCCAGCAGCTTGGCGGCAGGGTCACAACCCCAGCATTTT	CASSLAAGSQPQHF
.	TRBV7-9	.	TRBJ1-1	TGTGCCAGCAGCTACATCATGAACACTGAAGCTTTCTTT	CASSYIMNTEAFF
.	TRBV29-1	.	TRBJ1-1	TGCAGCGTTGAAGAGGCACAGAGCACTGAAGCTTTCTTT	CSVEEAQSTEAFF
.	TRBV19	.	TRBJ1-5	TGTGCCAGTAGTGGGACGCGGGGACCGCCCCAGCATTTT	CASSGTRGPPQHF
.	TRBV5-1	.	TRBJ1-2	TGCGCCAGCAGCTTGGCGGGGAGGAATGGCTACACCTTC	CASSLAGRNGYTF
once	TRBV5-4	TRBD1	TRBJ2-5	TGTGCCAGCAGCGCCAGGGGGCGCGAGACCCAGTACTTC	CASSARGRETQYF
.	TRBV6-5	.	TRBJ2-7	TGTGCCAGCAGTTACGGGGACTCCTACGAGCAGTACTTC	CASSYGDSYEQYF
.	TRBV6-1	TRBD1	TRBJ2-6	TGTGCCAGCAGTGGGACAGGGTTTGCTGGTGGGGCCAACGTCCTGACTTTC	CASSGTGFAGGANVLTF
.	TRBV6-5	.	TRBJ1-1	TGTGCCAGCAGTTACCACCCCCTGGACACTGAAGCTTTCTTT	CASSYHPLDTEAFF
few	TRBV5-1	.	TRBJ2-2	TGCGCCAGCAGCTTTTCAATTAGCGGAGCCTCGAACACCGGGGAGCTGTTTTTT	CASSFSISGASNTGELFF
once	TRBV7-2	.	TRBJ1-1	TGTGCCAGCAGCAACTGGGGGGGGGATGCGAACACTGAAGCTTTCTTT	CASSNWGGDANTEAFF